This TCR beta chain appears in the sequencing data of a study of human T cells and chemical hapten exposure. In TCRdb, the RACE reads were re-called with MiXCR into one record per CDR3 protein. The table shows 65,000 to 100,000 distinct CDR3 sequences, with 5% to 8.5% occurring only once. Specified time point: patch test 2, 6 weeks after DPC sensitization. Treatment here: therapeutic diphenylcyclopropenone sensitization with weekly scalp DPC. This clonotype was counted many times. No antigen is known for it. Study results and caveats: Donors, who had alopecia, may show an immune response that differs from healthy people's. Unchanged with DPC sensitization were TCRs above 1 in 1000 frequency.

Germline CDR1 reads SNHLY; CDR2 reads FYNNEI. The CDR3 has 11 amino acids. V lost 2 bases and J lost 6, with 3 bases in between. Sequencing used whole blood, obtained in connection with sensitization to the hapten diphenylcyclopropenone (DPC). The TCR originated in a woman in her 30s with alopecia areata. Some clones in this sample may be carry-over from other donors' samples. This chain uses TRBV2 with TRBJ2-3; no clear D gene. The DNA for the CDR3 is TGTGCCAGCAGTGAAATGGATACGCAGTATTTT. Translating it yields CASSEMDTQYF.